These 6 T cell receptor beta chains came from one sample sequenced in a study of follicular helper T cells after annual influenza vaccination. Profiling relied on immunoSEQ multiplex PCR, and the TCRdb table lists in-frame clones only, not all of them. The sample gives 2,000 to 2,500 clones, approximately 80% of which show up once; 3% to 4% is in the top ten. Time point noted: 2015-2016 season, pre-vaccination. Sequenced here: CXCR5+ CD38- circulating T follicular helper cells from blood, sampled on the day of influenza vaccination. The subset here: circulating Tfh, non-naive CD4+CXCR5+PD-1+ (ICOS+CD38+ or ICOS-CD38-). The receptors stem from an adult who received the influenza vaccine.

CDR3 nucleotide sequence: TGTGCCAGCAGAGAGACAGGTAGTAGCACCATATATTTT. Translation: CASRETGSSTIYF. This sequence joins TRBV9 and TRBJ1-3; D is possibly TRBD1 (6 bases). The V and J ends lost 5 bases and 9 bases respectively, with 15 bases between them. This CDR3 contains 13 residues. The germline CDR1 and CDR2 sequences are SGDLS and YYNGEE.

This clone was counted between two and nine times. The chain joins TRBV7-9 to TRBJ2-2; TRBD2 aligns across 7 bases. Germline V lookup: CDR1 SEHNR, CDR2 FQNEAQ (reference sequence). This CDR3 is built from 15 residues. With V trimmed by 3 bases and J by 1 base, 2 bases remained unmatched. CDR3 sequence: CASSFGLGNTGELFF. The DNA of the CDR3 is TGTGCCAGCAGCTTCGGACTAGGGAACACCGGGGAGCTGTTTTTT. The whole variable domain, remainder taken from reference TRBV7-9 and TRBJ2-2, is DTGVSQNPRHKITKRGQNVTFRCDPISEHNRLYWYRQTLGQGPEFLTYFQNEAQLEKSRLLSDRFSAERPKGSFSTLEIQRTEQGDSAMYLCASSFGLGNTGELFFGEGSRLTVL.

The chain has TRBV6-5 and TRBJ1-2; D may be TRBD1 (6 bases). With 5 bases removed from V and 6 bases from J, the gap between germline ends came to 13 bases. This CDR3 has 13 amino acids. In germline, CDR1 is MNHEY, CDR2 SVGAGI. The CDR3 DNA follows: TGTGCCAGCAGTAAAGACAGGAGGAATGGCTACACCTTC. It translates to CASSKDRRNGYTF.

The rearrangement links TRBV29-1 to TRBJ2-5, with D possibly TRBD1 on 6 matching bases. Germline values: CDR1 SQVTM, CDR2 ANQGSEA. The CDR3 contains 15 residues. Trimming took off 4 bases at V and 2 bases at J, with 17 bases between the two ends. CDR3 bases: TGCAGCGTTGTAAGGCCGGACAGTAGACAAGAGACCCAGTACTTC. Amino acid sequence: CSVVRPDSRQETQYF. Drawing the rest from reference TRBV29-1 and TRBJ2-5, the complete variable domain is SAVISQKPSRDICQRGTSLTIQCQVDSQVTMMFWYRQQPGQSLTLIATANQGSEATYESGFVIDKFPISRPNLTFSTLTVSNMSPEDSSIYLCSVVRPDSRQETQYFGPGTRLLVL.

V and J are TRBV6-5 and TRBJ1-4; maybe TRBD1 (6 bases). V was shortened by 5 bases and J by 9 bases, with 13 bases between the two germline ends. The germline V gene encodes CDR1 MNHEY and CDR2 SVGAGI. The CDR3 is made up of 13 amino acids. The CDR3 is CASSEVDSQKLFF. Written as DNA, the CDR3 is TGTGCCAGCAGTGAAGTGGACAGCCAAAAACTGTTTTTT.

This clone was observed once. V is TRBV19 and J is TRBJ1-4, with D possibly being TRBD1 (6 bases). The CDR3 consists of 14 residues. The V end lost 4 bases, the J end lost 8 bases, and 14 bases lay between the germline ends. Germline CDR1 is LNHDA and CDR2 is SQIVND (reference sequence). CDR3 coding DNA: TGTGCCAGTAGTAAAGACAGGTGGGCGGAAAAACTGTTTTTT. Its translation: CASSKDRWAEKLFF.